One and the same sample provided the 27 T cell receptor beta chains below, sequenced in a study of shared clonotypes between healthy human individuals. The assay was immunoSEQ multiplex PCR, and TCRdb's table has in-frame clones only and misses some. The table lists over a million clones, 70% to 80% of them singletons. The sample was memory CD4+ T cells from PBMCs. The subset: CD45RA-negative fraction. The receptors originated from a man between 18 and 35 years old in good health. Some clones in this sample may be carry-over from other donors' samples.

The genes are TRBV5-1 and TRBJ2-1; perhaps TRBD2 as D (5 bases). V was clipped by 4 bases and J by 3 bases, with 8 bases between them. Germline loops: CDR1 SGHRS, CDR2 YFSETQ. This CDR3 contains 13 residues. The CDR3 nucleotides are TGCGCCAGCAGCGAGGGCCACTACAATGAGCAGTTCTTC. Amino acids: CASSEGHYNEQFF. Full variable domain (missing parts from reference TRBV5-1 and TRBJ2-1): KAGVTQTPRYLIKTRGQQVTLSCSPISGHRSVSWYQQTPGQGLQFLFEYFSETQRNKGNFPGRFSGRQFSNSRSEMNVSTLELGDSALYLCASSEGHYNEQFFGPGTRLTVL.

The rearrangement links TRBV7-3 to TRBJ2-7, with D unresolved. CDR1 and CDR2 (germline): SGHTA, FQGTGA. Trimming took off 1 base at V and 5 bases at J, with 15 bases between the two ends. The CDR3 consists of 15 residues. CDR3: CASSLNVGQANEQYF. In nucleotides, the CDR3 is TGTGCCAGCAGCTTAAATGTCGGGCAGGCGAACGAGCAGTACTTC.

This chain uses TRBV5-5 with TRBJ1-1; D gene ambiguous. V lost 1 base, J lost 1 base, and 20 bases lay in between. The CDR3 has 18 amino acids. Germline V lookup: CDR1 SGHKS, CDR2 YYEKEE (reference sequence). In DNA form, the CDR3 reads TGTGCCAGCAGCTTGCGGTTACACCCCGGAGCCGCGAACACTGAAGCTTTCTTT. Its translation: CASSLRLHPGAANTEAFF.

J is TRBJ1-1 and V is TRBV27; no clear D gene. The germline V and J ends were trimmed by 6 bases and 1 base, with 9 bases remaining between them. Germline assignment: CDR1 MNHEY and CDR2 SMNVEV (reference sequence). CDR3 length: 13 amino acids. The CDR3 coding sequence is TGTGCCAGCAGAGGGCGGACGAACACTGAAGCTTTCTTT. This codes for CASRGRTNTEAFF.

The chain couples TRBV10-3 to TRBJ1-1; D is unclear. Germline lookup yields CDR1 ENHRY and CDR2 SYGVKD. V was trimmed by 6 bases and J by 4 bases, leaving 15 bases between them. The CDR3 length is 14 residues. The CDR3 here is CAIRREGLGTEAFF. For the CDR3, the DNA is TGTGCCATCAGGAGGGAGGGATTGGGCACTGAAGCTTTCTTT.

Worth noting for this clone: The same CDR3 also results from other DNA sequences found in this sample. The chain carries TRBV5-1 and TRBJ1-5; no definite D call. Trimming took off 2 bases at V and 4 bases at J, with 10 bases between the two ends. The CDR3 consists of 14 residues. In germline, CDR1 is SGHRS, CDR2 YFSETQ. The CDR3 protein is CASSFDGSNQPQHF. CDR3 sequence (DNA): TGCGCCAGCAGCTTTGACGGATCAAATCAGCCCCAGCATTTT.

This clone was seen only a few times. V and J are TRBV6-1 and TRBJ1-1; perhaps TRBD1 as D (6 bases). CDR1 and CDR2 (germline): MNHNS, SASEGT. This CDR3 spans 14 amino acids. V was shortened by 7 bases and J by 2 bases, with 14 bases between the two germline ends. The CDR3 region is CASISSGANTEAFF. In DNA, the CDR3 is TGTGCCAGCATTAGCTCAGGGGCCAACACTGAAGCTTTCTTT.

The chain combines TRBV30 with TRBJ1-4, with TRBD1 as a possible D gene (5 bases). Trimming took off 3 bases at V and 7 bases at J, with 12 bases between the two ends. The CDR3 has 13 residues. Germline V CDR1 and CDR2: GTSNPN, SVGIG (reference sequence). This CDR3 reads CAWRIAGSEKLFF. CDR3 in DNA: TGTGCCTGGAGGATAGCAGGGAGTGAAAAACTGTTTTTT.

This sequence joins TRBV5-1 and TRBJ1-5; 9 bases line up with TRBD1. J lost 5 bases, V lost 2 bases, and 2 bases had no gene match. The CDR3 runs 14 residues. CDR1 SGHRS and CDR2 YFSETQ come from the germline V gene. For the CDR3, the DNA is TGCGCCAGCAGCTTCGACAGGGGGGATCAGCCCCAGCATTTT. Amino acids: CASSFDRGDQPQHF.

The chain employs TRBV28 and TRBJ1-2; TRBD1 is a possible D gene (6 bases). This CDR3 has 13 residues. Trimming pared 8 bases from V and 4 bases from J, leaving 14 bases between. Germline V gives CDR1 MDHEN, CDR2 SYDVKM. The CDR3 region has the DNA TGTGCCAGCCGCTTCGGGGGCCCCTATGGCTACACCTTC. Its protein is CASRFGGPYGYTF.

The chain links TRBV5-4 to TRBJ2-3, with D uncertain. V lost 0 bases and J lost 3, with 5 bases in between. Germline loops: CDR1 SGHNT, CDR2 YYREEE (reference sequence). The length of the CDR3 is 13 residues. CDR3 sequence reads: CASSLAYTDTQYF. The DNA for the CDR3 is TGTGCCAGCAGCTTGGCCTATACAGATACGCAGTATTTT.

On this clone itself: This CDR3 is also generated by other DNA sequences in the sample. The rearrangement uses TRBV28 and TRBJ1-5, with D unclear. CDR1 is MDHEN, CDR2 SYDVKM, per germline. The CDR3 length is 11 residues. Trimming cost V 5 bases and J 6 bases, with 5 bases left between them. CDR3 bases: TGTGCCAGCAGTCGAGGTCAGCCCCAGCATTTT. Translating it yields CASSRGQPQHF.

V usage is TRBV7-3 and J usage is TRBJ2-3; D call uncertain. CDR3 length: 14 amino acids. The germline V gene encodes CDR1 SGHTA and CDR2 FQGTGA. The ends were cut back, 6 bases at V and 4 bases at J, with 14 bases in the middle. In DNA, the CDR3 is TGTGCCAGCAGAAAAACGGATCATTCAGATACGCAGTATTTT. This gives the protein CASRKTDHSDTQYF.

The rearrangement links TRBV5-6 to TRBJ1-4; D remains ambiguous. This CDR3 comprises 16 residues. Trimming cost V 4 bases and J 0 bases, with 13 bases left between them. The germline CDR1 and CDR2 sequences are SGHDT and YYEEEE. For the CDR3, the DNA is TGTGCCAGCAGCCAGCGCTCCTCTGCAACTAATGAAAAACTGTTTTTT. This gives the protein CASSQRSSATNEKLFF. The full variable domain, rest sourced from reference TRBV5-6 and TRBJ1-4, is DAGVTQSPTHLIKTRGQQVTLRCSPKSGHDTVSWYQQALGQGPQFIFQYYEEEERQRGNFPDRFSGHQFPNYSSELNVNALLLGDSALYLCASSQRSSATNEKLFFGSGTQLSVL.

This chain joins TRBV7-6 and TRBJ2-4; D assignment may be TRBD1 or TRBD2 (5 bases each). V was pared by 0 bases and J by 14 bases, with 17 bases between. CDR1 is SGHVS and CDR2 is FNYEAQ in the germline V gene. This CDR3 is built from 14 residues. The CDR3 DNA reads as TGTGCCAGCAGCTTAGCCGGCTCGGGGACCTGGAAGTACTTC. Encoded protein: CASSLAGSGTWKYF.

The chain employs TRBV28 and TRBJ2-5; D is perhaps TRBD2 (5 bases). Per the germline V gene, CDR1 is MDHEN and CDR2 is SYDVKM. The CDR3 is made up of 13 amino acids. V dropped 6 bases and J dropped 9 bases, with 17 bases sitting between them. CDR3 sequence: CASSRTVPGSQYF. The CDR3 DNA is TGTGCCAGCAGCCGGACGGTGCCGGGGTCCCAGTACTTC.

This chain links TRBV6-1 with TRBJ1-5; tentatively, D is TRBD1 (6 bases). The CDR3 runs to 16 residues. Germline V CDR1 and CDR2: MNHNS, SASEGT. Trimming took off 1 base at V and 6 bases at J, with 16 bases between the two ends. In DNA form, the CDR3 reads TGTGCCAGCAGTGAAGTGAGGGGGGGTAGTGGTCAGCCCCAGCATTTT. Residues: CASSEVRGGSGQPQHF.

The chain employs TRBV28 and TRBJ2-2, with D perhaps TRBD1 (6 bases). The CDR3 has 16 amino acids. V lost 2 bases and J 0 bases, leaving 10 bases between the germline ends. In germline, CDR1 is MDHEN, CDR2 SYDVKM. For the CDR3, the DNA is TGTGCCAGCAGTTTAGTAGACAGGACGAACACCGGGGAGCTGTTTTTT. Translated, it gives CASSLVDRTNTGELFF.

The CDR3 DNA is TGCGCCAGCAGCTTGGAGGGCAGGGGTTATGGCTACACCTTC. Amino acid sequence: CASSLEGRGYGYTF. V usage is TRBV5-1 and J usage is TRBJ1-2; D might be TRBD1 (6 bases). This CDR3 has 14 residues. Germline V gene lookup returns CDR1 SGHRS and CDR2 YFSETQ. The V end lost 0 bases, the J end lost 5 bases, and 11 bases lay between the germline ends.

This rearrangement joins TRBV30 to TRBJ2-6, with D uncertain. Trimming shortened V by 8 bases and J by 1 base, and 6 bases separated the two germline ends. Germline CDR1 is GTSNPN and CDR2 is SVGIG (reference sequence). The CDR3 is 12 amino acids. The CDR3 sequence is CAGRSGANVLTF. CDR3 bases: TGTGCCGGCCGATCTGGGGCCAACGTCCTGACTTTC.

The CDR3 DNA reads TGCAGCGTGCTCGAGGGGTACGAGCAGTACTTC. Residues: CSVLEGYEQYF. The rearrangement joins TRBV29-1 to TRBJ2-7; TRBD1 or TRBD2 may be the D gene (5 bases each). Per germline, CDR1 SQVTM and CDR2 ANQGSEA. The CDR3 totals 11 residues. The V end was cut by 6 bases, the J end by 4 bases, with 10 bases between.

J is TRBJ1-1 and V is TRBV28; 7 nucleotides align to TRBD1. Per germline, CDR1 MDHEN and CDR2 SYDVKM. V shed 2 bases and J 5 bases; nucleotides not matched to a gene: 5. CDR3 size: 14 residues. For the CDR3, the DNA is TGTGCCAGCAGTTTAAAAGGGGGCCGGACTGAAGCTTTCTTT. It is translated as CASSLKGGRTEAFF. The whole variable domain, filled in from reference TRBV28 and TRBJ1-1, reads DVKVTQSSRYLVKRTGEKVFLECVQDMDHENMFWYRQDPGLGLRLIYFSYDVKMKEKGDIPEGYSVSREKKERFSLILESASTNQTSMYLCASSLKGGRTEAFFGQGTRLTVV.

The CDR3 nucleotides read TGTGCCTGGATTGAGCCCAGAGAGCAGTTCTTC. The encoded protein is CAWIEPREQFF. V and J are TRBV30 and TRBJ2-1; D not certain. The CDR3 consists of 11 residues. The germline V and J ends were trimmed by 4 bases and 10 bases, with 11 bases remaining between them. Germline V gene data show CDR1 as GTSNPN and CDR2 as SVGIG (reference sequence).

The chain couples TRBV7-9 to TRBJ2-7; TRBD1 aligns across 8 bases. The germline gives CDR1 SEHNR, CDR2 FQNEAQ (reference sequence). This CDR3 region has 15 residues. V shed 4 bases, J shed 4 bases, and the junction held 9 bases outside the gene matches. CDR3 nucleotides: TGTGCCAGCAGCTCTTGGGACAGGTCCCCGTACGAGCAGTACTTC. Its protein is CASSSWDRSPYEQYF.

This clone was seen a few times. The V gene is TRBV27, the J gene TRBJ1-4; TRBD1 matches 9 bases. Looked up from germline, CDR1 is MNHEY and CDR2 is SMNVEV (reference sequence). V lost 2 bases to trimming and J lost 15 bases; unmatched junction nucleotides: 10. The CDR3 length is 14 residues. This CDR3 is CASSLLGQGLRLFF. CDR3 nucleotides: TGTGCCAGCAGTTTACTGGGACAGGGCCTGAGGTTGTTTTTT.

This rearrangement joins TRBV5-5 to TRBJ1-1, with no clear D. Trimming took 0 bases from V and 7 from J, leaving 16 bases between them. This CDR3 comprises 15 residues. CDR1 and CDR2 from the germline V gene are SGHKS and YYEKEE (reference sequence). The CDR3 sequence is CASSLGLAAAIEAFF. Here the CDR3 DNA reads TGTGCCAGCAGCTTGGGGCTGGCAGCCGCCATTGAAGCTTTCTTT.

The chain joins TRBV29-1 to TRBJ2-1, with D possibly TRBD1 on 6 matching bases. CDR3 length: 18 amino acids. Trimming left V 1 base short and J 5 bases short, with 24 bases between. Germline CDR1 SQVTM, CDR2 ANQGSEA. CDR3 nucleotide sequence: TGCAGCGTTGAAGGAATTTTGACAGGTGCCCCCCTAAACAATGAGCAGTTCTTC. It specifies CSVEGILTGAPLNNEQFF.